This TCR beta chain is drawn from a study of cytomegalovirus exposure and HLA in healthy donors. Overall study findings and caveats: Among the sequence variants, a highly shared cluster was likely an artifact of sequencing.

Worth noting for this clone: The antigen is undetermined. Compared with germline, one end of the junction differs, possibly owing to a read error. This sample also contains other DNA sequences that code for the same CDR3.

In germline, CDR1 is SGHTA, CDR2 FQGTGA. This CDR3 is 14 amino acids long. 13 Jbeta primers and 60 Vbeta primers were used for the PCR. In the original workflow: Roughly 80 million unique TCR beta chains, 9 million to 11 million shared, were counted in a later analysis. Profiled with immunoSEQ multiplex PCR; TCRdb holds only in-frame clones, not every one. V and J calls and clone size are those listed in that table; D and trimming were worked out from the DNA. The sample yields approximately 120,000 clones, about 80% seen once. The TCR sequence derives from a woman aged 45-65 years in good health and CMV-seropositive. The chain uses TRBV7-3 and TRBJ1-1; 9 nucleotides line up with TRBD1. Source material: PBMCs. The CDR3 DNA reads as TGTGCCAGCAGCTCTGGGACAGGGAACACTGAAGCTTTTTTT. It yields the protein CASSSGTGNTEAFF.